This T cell receptor beta chain is from a study of T-cell memory formation after mild COVID-19. Study-level information: Each donor largely had its own TCR clusters.

General study points: That cross-reactive memory joined was suggested by some responding clones appearing in pre-infection memory.

J gave up 2 bases and V 0 bases, and 9 bases lay outside the gene matches. The CDR3 is 18 residues long. The germline V gene encodes CDR1 LGHNA and CDR2 YNFKEQ. TCRdb reanalysed the 5' RACE reads using MiXCR and keeps one entry per CDR3 protein. Here the sample spans over 500,000 distinct CDR3 sequences, 15% to 20% being singletons. To note about this clonotype: Its antigen is undetermined.

The source is an adult woman who had mild COVID-19 (a few samples of this study predate the infection). Cell type and time point are not known. Sequencing was carried out using PBMCs or a T cell subset sorted from them (not recorded which). V usage is TRBV4-2 and J usage is TRBJ2-3; 9 bases fit TRBD2. The CDR3 spells CASSQDLRSGRITDTQYF. In DNA form, the CDR3 reads TGTGCCAGCAGCCAAGATCTCCGTAGCGGGAGAATCACAGATACGCAGTATTTT.